This note documents a single T cell receptor (beta chain) sequence. The sample holds a few counts of this clone. What this receptor recognizes is not known. Base qualities were left out, and no much larger clone turns up one base away. The CDR3 regions of human TCRbeta chains were analyzed by immunosequencing. As for the authors' bioinformatics: Repertoire TCRs were matched against a reference library of SARS-CoV-2-specific TCRs generated with the MIRA antigen-specificity platform. Breadth was defined as the fraction of unique TCRs that were SARS-CoV-2-associated. Depth was defined as the fraction of total T cells that were SARS-CoV-2-associated. Using the MIRA data, each spike-specific TCR was assigned both to the spike region to which the TCR was reactive and to a CD4 or CD8 class. Log10-transformed breadth and depth values were compared by one-way ANOVA with Sidak's multiple comparisons tests. The clones in this table, taken by TCRdb from immuneACCESS, are in-frame only. Not every clone is retained; where verified, under half of the shortfall comes from an unresolved V gene, and the cause of the rest is unknown. For V, J and clone size, that table is used; D and trimming come from the DNA. This sample holds around 100,000 clones; around 91% were observed only once. The ten most abundant clones make up over 40% of the sample.

The sample originates from a study of T cell responses to AZD1222 COVID-19 vaccine (dated by TCRdb to the early 2020s). Regarding the research as a whole: AZD1222 recipients given second doses at about 4 weeks or at about 12 weeks were pooled, since spike-specific TCR depth and breadth were not found to differ between the two schedules. A total of over 230 trial participants underwent TCR sequencing, of whom some 210 received two doses of AZD1222 and some 25 received two doses of the MenACWY control vaccine. Enrollment into the trials was organized by age into subgroups of 18-55, 56-69 and 70-plus years, and those subgroups contained roughly 150, 30 and 60 TCR-sequenced participants, respectively. Overall results and qualifications from the work: The whole spike protein was spanned by vaccine-associated CD4 TCRs, and dominant responses were seen in regions 160-218 and 743-854. Conclusions about previously exposed vaccinees are limited, since just 6 or 7 AZD1222 recipients were seropositive for SARS-CoV-2 at baseline. Spike-specific TCR breadth and depth rose significantly after two AZD1222 doses compared with day 0 and with MenACWY recipients. Reportedly, almost half of the unique spike-specific TCRs recognized epitopes lying outside the regions that are mutated in the B.1.351 and B.1.1.7 variants. No day 14 peak-response samples were available, so repertoires were characterized only after the peak T cell response. Participants were mostly white British, with more females than males. The authors suggested clonal diversity may have been underestimated. In the small 56-69-year group, the increase in depth fell short of significance, most likely because of low power.

Looking up the germline V gene (reference sequence) yields CDR1 SEHNR and CDR2 FQNEAQ. Trimming takes 1 base from V and 2 bases from J, and the germline ends sit 8 bases apart. From cysteine to phenylalanine, the CDR3 is 15 amino acids long. Only the CDR3 region is kept as DNA, spanning 45 bases read in frame from base 1. Read against the paper, the sample's time point label means: baseline before first vaccination. Samples from vaccinated people were obtained from the UK trials COV001 and COV002, which included a single-blind randomized controlled phase 2/3 trial of AZD1222 (ChAdOx1 nCoV-19) in healthy adults. For TCRbeta chain sequencing, PBMC samples from trial participants were taken at day 0 and at day 28 after the second dose.

This specimen consisted of peripheral blood, obtained on day 0 of AZD1222 vaccination. The V and J segments used are TRBV7-9 and TRBJ1-4; TRBD1 could be the D gene, as 6 bases match. The TCR sequence derives from an adult in good health. The DNA sequence is as follows: TGTGCCAGCAGCTTAGGTGACAGGACTAATGAAAAACTGTTTTTT. This gives the protein CASSLGDRTNEKLFF. The full variable domain, with segments outside the CDR3 supplied by the reference TRBV7-9 and TRBJ1-4 proteins, appears as DTGVSQNPRHKITKRGQNVTFRCDPISEHNRLYWYRQTLGQGPEFLTYFQNEAQLEKSRLLSDRFSAERPKGSFSTLEIQRTEQGDSAMYLCASSLGDRTNEKLFFGSGTQLSVL.